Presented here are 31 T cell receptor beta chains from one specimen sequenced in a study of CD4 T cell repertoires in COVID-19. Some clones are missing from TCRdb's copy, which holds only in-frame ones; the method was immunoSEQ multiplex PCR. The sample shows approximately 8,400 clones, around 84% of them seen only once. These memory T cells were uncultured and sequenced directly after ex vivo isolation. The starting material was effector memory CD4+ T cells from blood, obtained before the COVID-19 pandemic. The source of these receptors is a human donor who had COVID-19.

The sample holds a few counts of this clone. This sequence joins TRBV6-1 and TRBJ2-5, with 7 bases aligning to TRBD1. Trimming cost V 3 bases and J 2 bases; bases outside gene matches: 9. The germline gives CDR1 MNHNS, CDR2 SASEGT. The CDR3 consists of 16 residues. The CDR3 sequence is CASSDIGGEWQETQYF. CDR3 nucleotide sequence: TGTGCCAGCAGTGATATAGGGGGCGAGTGGCAAGAGACCCAGTACTTC.

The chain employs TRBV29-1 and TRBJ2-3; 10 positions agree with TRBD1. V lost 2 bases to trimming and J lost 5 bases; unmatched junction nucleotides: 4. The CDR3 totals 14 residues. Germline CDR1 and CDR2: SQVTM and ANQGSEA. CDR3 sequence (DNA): TGCAGCGTTGAATGGACAGGGGGGGGAGATACGCAGTATTTT. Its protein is CSVEWTGGGDTQYF.

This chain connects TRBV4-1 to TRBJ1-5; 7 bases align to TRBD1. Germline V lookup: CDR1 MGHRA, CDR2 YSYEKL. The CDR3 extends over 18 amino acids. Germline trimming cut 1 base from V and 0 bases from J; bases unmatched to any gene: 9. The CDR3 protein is CASSQGQGTTSSNQPQHF. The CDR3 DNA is TGCGCCAGCAGCCAAGGACAGGGTACCACCTCTAGCAATCAGCCCCAGCATTTT.

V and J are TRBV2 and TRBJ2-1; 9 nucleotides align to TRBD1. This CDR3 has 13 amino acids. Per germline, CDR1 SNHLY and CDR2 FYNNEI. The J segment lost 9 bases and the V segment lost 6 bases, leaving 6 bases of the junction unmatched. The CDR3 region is CASRAQGASEQFF. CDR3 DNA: TGTGCCAGCAGGGCACAGGGGGCGAGTGAGCAGTTCTTC.

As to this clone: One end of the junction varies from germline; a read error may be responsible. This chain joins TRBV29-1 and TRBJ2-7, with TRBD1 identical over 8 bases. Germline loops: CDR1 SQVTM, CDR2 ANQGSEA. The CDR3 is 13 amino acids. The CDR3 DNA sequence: TGCAGCGTGGAAGCAGGGGGCGGGTACGAGCAGTACTTC. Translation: CSVEAGGGYEQYF.

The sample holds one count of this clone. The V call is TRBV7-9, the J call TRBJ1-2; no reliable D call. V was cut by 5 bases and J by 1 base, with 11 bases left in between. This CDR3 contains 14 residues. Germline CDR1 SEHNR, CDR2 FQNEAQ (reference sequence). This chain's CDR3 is CASSASGSNYGYTF. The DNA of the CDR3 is TGTGCCAGCAGCGCTTCCGGGAGTAACTATGGCTACACCTTC. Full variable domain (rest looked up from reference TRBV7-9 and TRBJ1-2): DTGVSQNPRHKITKRGQNVTFRCDPISEHNRLYWYRQTLGQGPEFLTYFQNEAQLEKSRLLSDRFSAERPKGSFSTLEIQRTEQGDSAMYLCASSASGSNYGYTFGSGTRLTVV.

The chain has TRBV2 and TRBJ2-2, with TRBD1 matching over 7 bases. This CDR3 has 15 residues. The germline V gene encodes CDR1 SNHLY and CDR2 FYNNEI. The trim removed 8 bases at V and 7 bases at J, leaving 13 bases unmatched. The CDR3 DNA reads TGTGCCAGCCGTGCCCAAACAGGGGCCCACGGGGAGCTGTTTTTT. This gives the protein CASRAQTGAHGELFF.

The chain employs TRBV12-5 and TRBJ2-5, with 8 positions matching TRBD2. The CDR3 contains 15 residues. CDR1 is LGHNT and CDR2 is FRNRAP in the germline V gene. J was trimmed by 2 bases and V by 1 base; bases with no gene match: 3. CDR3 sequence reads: CASGLDGGGQETQYF. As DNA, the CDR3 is TGTGCTAGTGGTTTGGACGGGGGGGGACAAGAGACCCAGTACTTC. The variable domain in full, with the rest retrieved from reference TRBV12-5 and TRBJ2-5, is DARVTQTPRHKVTEMGQEVTMRCQPILGHNTVFWYRQTMMQGLELLAYFRNRAPLDDSGMPKDRFSAEMPDATLATLKIQPSEPRDSAVYFCASGLDGGGQETQYFGPGTRLLVL.

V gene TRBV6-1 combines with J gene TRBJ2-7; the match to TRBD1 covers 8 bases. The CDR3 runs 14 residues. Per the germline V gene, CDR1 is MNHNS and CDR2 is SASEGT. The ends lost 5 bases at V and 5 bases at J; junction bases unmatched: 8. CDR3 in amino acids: CASSRVTGEDEQYF. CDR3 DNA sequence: TGTGCCAGCAGTAGGGTGACAGGGGAGGACGAGCAGTACTTC.

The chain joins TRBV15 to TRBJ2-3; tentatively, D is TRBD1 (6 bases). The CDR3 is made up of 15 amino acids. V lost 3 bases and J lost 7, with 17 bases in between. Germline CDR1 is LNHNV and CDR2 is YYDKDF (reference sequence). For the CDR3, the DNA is TGTGCCACCAGCAGTGGACAGCCTGCACAAAATACGCAGTATTTT. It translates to CATSSGQPAQNTQYF. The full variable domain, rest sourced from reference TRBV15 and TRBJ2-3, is DAMVIQNPRYQVTQFGKPVTLSCSQTLNHNVMYWYQQKSSQAPKLLFHYYDKDFNNEADTPDNFQSRRPNTSFCFLDIRSPGLGDTAMYLCATSSGQPAQNTQYFGPGTRLTVL.

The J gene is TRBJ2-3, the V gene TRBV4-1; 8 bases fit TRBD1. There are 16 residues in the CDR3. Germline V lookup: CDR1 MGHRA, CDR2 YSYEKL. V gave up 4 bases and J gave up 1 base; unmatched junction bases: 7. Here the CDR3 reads CASSRLGQGGTDTQYF. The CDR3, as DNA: TGCGCCAGCAGCCGCCTAGGACAGGGAGGCACAGATACGCAGTATTTT.

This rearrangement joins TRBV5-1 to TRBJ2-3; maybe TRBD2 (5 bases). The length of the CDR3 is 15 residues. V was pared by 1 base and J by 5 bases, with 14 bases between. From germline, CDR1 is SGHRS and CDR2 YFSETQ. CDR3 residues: CASSLLGGGVDTQYF. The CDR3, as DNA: TGCGCCAGCAGCTTGCTGGGTGGAGGTGTAGATACGCAGTATTTT. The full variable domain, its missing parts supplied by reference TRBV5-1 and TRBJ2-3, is KAGVTQTPRYLIKTRGQQVTLSCSPISGHRSVSWYQQTPGQGLQFLFEYFSETQRNKGNFPGRFSGRQFSNSRSEMNVSTLELGDSALYLCASSLLGGGVDTQYFGPGTRLTVL.

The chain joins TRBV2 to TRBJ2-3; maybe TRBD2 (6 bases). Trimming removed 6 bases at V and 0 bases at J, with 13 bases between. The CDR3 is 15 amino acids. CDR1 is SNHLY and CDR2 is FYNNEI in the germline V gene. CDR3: CASRGGRGSTDTQYF. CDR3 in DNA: TGTGCCAGCAGGGGGGGTCGGGGGAGCACAGATACGCAGTATTTT.

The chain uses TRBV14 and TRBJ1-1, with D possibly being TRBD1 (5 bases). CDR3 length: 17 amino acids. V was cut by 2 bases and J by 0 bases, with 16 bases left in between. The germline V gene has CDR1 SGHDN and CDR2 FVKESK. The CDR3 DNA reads TGTGCCAGCAGCCAACCCCGGGACTCCCTCTTGAACACTGAAGCTTTCTTT. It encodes CASSQPRDSLLNTEAFF.

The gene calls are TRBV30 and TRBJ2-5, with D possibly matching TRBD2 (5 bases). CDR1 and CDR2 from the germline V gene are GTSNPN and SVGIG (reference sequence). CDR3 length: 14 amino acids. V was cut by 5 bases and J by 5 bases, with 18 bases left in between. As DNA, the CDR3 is TGTGCCTGGTCCATACTAGGAGATTGGGAGACCCAGTACTTC. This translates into CAWSILGDWETQYF.

This CDR3 reads CASSLGWEARNEQFF. The CDR3 bases are TGTGCCAGCAGCTTAGGGTGGGAGGCGAGGAATGAGCAGTTCTTC. The chain employs TRBV13 and TRBJ2-1; a possible D gene is TRBD2 (6 bases). CDR1 PRHDT and CDR2 FYEKMQ come from the germline V gene (reference sequence). The CDR3 has 15 amino acids. The V end lost 0 bases, the J end lost 7 bases, and 13 bases lay between the germline ends.

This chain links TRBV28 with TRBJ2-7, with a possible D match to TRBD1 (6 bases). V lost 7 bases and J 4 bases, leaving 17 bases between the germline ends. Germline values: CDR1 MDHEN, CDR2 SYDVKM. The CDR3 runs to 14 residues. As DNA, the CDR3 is TGTGCCAGCACCCAATTGAGTCAGGGGTACGAGCAGTACTTC. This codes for CASTQLSQGYEQYF. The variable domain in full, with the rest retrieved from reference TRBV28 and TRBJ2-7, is DVKVTQSSRYLVKRTGEKVFLECVQDMDHENMFWYRQDPGLGLRLIYFSYDVKMKEKGDIPEGYSVSREKKERFSLILESASTNQTSMYLCASTQLSQGYEQYFGPGTRLTVT.

CDR3 DNA sequence: TGTGCCAGCAGCGGCGGGACGACGAACACCGGGGAGCTGTTTTTT. Protein sequence: CASSGGTTNTGELFF. V gene TRBV9 combines with J gene TRBJ2-2; perhaps TRBD2 as D (6 bases). This CDR3 has 15 amino acids. The germline V gene encodes CDR1 SGDLS and CDR2 YYNGEE. Trimming left V 3 bases short and J 0 bases short, with 9 bases between.

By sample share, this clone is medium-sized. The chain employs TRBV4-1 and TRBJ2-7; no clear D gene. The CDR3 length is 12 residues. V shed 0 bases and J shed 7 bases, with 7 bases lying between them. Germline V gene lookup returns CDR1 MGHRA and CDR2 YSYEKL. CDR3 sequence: CASSQDLREQYF. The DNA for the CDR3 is TGCGCCAGCAGCCAAGATTTGAGGGAGCAGTACTTC.

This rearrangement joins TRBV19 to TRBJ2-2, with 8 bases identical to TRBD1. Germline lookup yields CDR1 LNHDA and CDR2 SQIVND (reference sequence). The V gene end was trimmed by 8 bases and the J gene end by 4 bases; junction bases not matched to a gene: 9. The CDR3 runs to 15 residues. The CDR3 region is CASAMDRVATGELFF. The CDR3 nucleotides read TGTGCCAGTGCTATGGACAGGGTAGCCACCGGGGAGCTGTTTTTT.

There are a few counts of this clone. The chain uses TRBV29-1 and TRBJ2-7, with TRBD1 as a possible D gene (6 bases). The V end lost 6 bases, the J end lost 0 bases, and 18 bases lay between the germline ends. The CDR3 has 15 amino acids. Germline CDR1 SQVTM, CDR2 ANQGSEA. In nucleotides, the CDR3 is TGCAGCGTCCAGGGGCCTCGCGGAGGCTCCTACGAGCAGTACTTC. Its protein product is CSVQGPRGGSYEQYF.

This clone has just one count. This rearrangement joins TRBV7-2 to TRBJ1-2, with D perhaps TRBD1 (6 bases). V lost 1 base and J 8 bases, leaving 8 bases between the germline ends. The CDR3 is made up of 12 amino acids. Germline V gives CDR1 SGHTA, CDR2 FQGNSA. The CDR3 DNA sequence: TGTGCCAGCAGCTTAGGAACAGGGGGCTACACCTTC. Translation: CASSLGTGGYTF.

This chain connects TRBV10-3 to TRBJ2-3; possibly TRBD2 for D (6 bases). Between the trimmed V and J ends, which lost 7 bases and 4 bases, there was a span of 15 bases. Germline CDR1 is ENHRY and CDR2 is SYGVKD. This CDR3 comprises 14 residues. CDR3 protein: CAITQETRADTQYF. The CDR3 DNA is TGTGCCATCACCCAGGAGACTAGGGCAGATACGCAGTATTTT.

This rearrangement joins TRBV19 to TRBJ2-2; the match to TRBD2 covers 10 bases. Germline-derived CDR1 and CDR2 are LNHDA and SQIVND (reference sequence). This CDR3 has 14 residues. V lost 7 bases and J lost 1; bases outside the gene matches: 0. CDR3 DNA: TGTGCCAGTACTAGCGGGGGGAACACCGGGGAGCTGTTTTTT. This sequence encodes CASTSGGNTGELFF. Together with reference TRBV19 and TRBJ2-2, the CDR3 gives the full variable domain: DGGITQSPKYLFRKEGQNVTLSCEQNLNHDAMYWYRQDPGQGLRLIYYSQIVNDFQKGDIAEGYSVSREKKESFPLTVTSAQKNPTAFYLCASTSGGNTGELFFGEGSRLTVL.

The CDR3 bases are TGTGCCAGCAGGGGAAAGCCGGGAGGCACTGAAGCTTTCTTT. The encoded protein is CASRGKPGGTEAFF. This chain joins TRBV11-2 and TRBJ1-1; no definite D call. CDR1 SGHAT and CDR2 FQNNGV come from the germline V gene. The CDR3 is made up of 14 amino acids. The ends were cut back, 6 bases at V and 4 bases at J, with 15 bases in the middle.

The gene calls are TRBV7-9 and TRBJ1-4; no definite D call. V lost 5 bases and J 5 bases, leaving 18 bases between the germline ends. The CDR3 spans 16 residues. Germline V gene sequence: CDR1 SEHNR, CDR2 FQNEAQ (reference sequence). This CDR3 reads CASSAGGLLGNEKLFF. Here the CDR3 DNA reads TGTGCCAGCAGCGCAGGCGGGCTCCTAGGGAATGAAAAACTGTTTTTT.

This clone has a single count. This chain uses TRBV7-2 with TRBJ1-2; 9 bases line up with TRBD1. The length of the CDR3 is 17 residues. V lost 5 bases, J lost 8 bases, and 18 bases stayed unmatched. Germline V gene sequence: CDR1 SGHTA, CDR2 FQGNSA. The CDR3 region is CASSLGQYRGRHMGYTF. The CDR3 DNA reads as TGTGCCAGCAGCCTAGGCCAATACAGGGGGCGACATATGGGCTACACCTTC.

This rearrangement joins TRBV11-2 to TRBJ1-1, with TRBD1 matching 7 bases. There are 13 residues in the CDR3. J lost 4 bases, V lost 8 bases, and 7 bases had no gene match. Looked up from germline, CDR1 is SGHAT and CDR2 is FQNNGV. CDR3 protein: CASSLGQLTEAFF. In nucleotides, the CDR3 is TGTGCCAGCTCCCTGGGACAGCTCACTGAAGCTTTCTTT.

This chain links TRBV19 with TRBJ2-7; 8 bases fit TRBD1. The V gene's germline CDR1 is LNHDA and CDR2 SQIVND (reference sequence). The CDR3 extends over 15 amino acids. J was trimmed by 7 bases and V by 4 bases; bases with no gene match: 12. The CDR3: CASSTGAGGAKEQYF. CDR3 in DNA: TGTGCCAGTAGTACAGGCGCAGGGGGCGCGAAGGAGCAGTACTTC.

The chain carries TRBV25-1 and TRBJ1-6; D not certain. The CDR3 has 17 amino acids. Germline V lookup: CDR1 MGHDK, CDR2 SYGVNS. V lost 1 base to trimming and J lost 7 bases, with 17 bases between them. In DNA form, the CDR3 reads TGTGCCAGCAGTGAATTGTGGAGCACGAGCCAAAATTCACCCCTCCACTTT. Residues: CASSELWSTSQNSPLHF. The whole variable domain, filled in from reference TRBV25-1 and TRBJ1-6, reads EADIYQTPRYLVIGTGKKITLECSQTMGHDKMYWYQQDPGMELHLIHYSYGVNSTEKGDLSSESTVSRIRTEHFPLTLESARPSHTSQYLCASSELWSTSQNSPLHFGNGTRLTVT.

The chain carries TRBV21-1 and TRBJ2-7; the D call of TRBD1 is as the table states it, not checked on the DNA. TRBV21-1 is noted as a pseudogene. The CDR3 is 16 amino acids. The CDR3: CASSTWDRGSSYEQYF. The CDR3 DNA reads TGTGCCAGCAGCACCTGGGACAGGGGTAGCTCCTACGAGCAGTACTTC.